This TCR beta chain was captured by sequencing in a study of blood T cells in healthy people across ages. Study-wide points: Diversity estimates from one million T cells were considered underestimates. Conclusively comparing naive with antigen-experienced cells was impossible with unsorted PBMCs.

Deletions cut 1 base from V and 0 bases from J, with 13 bases between. The CDR3 extends over 17 amino acids. Germline V gene lookup returns CDR1 SGHVS and CDR2 FQNEAQ. With regard to this clonotype: Its antigen is not identified.

Primed by a sample-barcoded 5' primer and a J-beta primer mix, a second PCR proceeded for 7 to 11 cycles. Via MiXCR, TCRdb re-called the 5' RACE reads, giving one row per CDR3 protein. Among over 1,500,000 distinct CDR3 sequences listed, roughly 52% were seen once. Sequencing was performed on blood. This TCR was sampled from a woman aged 40-49 years in good health. The chain has TRBV7-8 and TRBJ1-5, with D unclear. The CDR3 here is CASSLDRLRDSNQPQHF. As DNA, the CDR3 is TGTGCCAGCAGCTTAGACCGTCTAAGAGATAGCAATCAGCCCCAGCATTTT.